The TCR beta chain described here comes from a study of T-cell memory formation after mild COVID-19. For the study at large: TCR clusters were largely donor specific. Study-wide results and limits: There were some responding clones in pre-infection memory, which suggested that cross-reactive memory had joined. Nothing showed for sure that second-wave clones peaking on day 37 were SARS-CoV-2 specific.

5'RACE, which relied on constant-segment primers, yielded TCR alpha and TCR beta cDNA libraries carrying sample barcodes and UMIs. From the 5' RACE reads, TCRdb called clonotypes with MiXCR, one entry per CDR3 protein. The table has 150,000 to 200,000 distinct CDR3 sequences, roughly 11% seen once. The CDR3 is made up of 15 amino acids. In germline, CDR1 is SGHRS, CDR2 YFSETQ. Deletions cut 4 bases from V and 0 bases from J, with 11 bases between. As for this clonotype: Its antigen remains unidentified.

This TCR was recovered from a man in his late teens or twenties who had mild COVID-19 (a few samples of this study predate the infection). Cell type and time point are not known. Sample: PBMCs or a T cell subset sorted from them (not recorded which). The genes are TRBV5-1 and TRBJ2-1, with unresolved D. CDR3 sequence reads: CASSAPLGSYNEQFF. The CDR3, as DNA: TGCGCCAGCAGCGCCCCCCTCGGCTCCTACAATGAGCAGTTCTTC.